One sample yielded the 14 T cell receptor beta chains listed below, sequenced in a study of blood T cell repertoires in COVID-19. Using immunoSEQ multiplex PCR, the repertoire was profiled, and TCRdb retains in-frame clones only, with some absent. The sample lists hundreds of thousands of clones, roughly 85% occurring once. Sequencing was done on a sample of peripheral blood. These receptors originate from a human donor in a cohort sampled during active COVID-19.

This chain links TRBV28 with TRBJ1-1; D unresolved. Germline-derived CDR1 and CDR2 are MDHEN and SYDVKM. The CDR3 extends over 12 amino acids. Deletions cut 5 bases from V and 11 bases from J, with 15 bases between. The CDR3 DNA reads as TGTGCCAGCAGTGCTCGGAACCTGGAGGCTTTCTTT. Translation: CASSARNLEAFF.

The chain joins TRBV6-5 to TRBJ2-7; weak D call: TRBD1 (6 bases). V lost 6 bases, J lost 3 bases, and 15 bases lay in between. CDR3 size: 14 residues. CDR1 and CDR2 from the germline V gene are MNHEY and SVGAGI. CDR3 sequence (DNA): TGTGCCAGCAGCAGACAGGTAATAGGCTACGAGCAGTACTTC. It translates to CASSRQVIGYEQYF.

In DNA form, the CDR3 reads TGCGCCAGCAGTGAAGGACAGGGAAACACCATATATTTT. The encoded protein is CASSEGQGNTIYF. This chain joins TRBV5-1 and TRBJ1-3; D may be TRBD1 (6 bases). Germline V CDR1 and CDR2: SGHRS, YFSETQ. CDR3 length: 13 residues. Trimming left V 5 bases short and J 4 bases short, with 10 bases between.

The chain recombines TRBV5-1 with TRBJ2-1; D gene unclear. The CDR3 loop spans 14 amino acids. CDR1 and CDR2 (germline): SGHRS, YFSETQ. Trimming removed 7 bases from V and 1 base from J, with 12 bases in between. The CDR3 loop reads CASSGPESYNEQFF. The CDR3 nucleotides read TGCGCCAGCTCTGGGCCCGAATCCTACAATGAGCAGTTCTTC.

The chain is built from TRBV29-1 and TRBJ2-7; tentatively, D is TRBD2 (6 bases). The V end was cut by 3 bases, the J end by 0 bases, with 15 bases between. The CDR3 runs to 15 residues. Germline assignment: CDR1 SQVTM and CDR2 ANQGSEA. CDR3 residues: CSVDGPEGHSYEQYF. CDR3 DNA: TGCAGCGTTGATGGTCCGGAGGGCCACTCCTACGAGCAGTACTTC.

The J gene is TRBJ2-1, the V gene TRBV5-1, with TRBD2 matching 10 bases. CDR3 length: 18 residues. CDR1 is SGHRS, CDR2 YFSETQ, per germline. The V gene end was trimmed by 6 bases and the J gene end by 0 bases; junction bases not matched to a gene: 12. The chain's CDR3 is CASTLWLAGEVSYNEQFF. In DNA form, the CDR3 reads TGCGCCAGCACCCTGTGGCTAGCGGGAGAAGTCTCCTACAATGAGCAGTTCTTC.

The chain carries TRBV10-2 and TRBJ2-7; D call uncertain. This CDR3 has 12 residues. Trimming removed 4 bases at V and 4 bases at J, with 8 bases between. The germline V gene encodes CDR1 WSHSY and CDR2 SAAADI. The CDR3 bases are TGCGCCAGCAGTGGGAGATCTTACGAGCAGTACTTC. This gives the protein CASSGRSYEQYF.

V is TRBV9 and J is TRBJ2-1, with a weak D call TRBD1 (5 bases). V was pared by 3 bases and J by 7 bases, with 17 bases between. The CDR3 has 15 amino acids. Germline loops: CDR1 SGDLS, CDR2 YYNGEE. The chain's CDR3 is CASSEVGAVGNEQFF. CDR3 sequence (DNA): TGTGCCAGCAGCGAGGTTGGGGCTGTCGGGAATGAGCAGTTCTTC.

As to this clone: An end of the junction does not agree with germline; a read error may underlie this. The chain is built from TRBV7-7 and TRBJ2-2, with 7 bases lining up with TRBD2. The CDR3 is 18 amino acids. CDR1 is SSHAT and CDR2 is FNYEAQ in the germline V gene (reference sequence). In DNA form, the CDR3 reads TGTGCTAGCAGGCAATCTTTAGGAGCGGGAAGAGAAACCGGGGAGCTGTTTTTT. Translation gives CASRQSLGAGRETGELFF.

For this clone: Other DNA sequences in this sample translate to the same CDR3. The rearrangement joins TRBV20-1 to TRBJ2-3; D unresolved. The CDR3 has 11 residues. Trimming cost V 0 bases and J 7 bases, with 5 bases left between them. Germline CDR1 DFQATT, CDR2 SNEGSKA (reference sequence). CDR3 in amino acids: CSARDSYTQYF. The CDR3 bases are TGCAGTGCTAGAGATTCATATACGCAGTATTTT.

Only one count was recorded for this clone. The CDR3 is CASSLDVANTGELFF. The DNA for the CDR3 is TGCGCCAGCAGCTTGGATGTAGCGAACACCGGGGAGCTGTTTTTT. The V and J genes are TRBV5-1 and TRBJ2-2; D remains unclear. The CDR3 has 15 amino acids. Germline CDR1 is SGHRS and CDR2 is YFSETQ. Trimming removed 0 bases from V and 0 bases from J, with 6 bases in between.

V usage is TRBV13 and J usage is TRBJ2-7; 8 positions agree with TRBD2. From germline, CDR1 is PRHDT and CDR2 FYEKMQ (reference sequence). CDR3 size: 16 residues. J was trimmed by 3 bases and V by 5 bases; bases with no gene match: 12. CDR3 coding DNA: TGTGCCAGCAGCCCCATACTGGCAAGCGGGAGCTACGAGCAGTACTTC. Its translation is CASSPILASGSYEQYF.

This sequence joins TRBV7-9 and TRBJ2-1, with a tentative D call TRBD2 (5 bases). Germline V gene sequence: CDR1 SEHNR, CDR2 FQNEAQ (reference sequence). The CDR3 is made up of 15 amino acids. Trimming shortened V by 5 bases and J by 8 bases, and 19 bases separated the two germline ends. The CDR3 DNA reads TGTGCCAGCAGCCCAAGGCGGTCGAGGGCGGATGAGCAGTTCTTC. Protein sequence: CASSPRRSRADEQFF.

This clone was detected once. CDR3 sequence (DNA): TGTGCCAGCAGCGGGGGACTAGCGGGGACCGGGGAGCTGTTTTTT. Amino acids: CASSGGLAGTGELFF. The chain links TRBV7-8 to TRBJ2-2, with 13 positions matching TRBD2. The CDR3 length is 15 residues. The V gene's germline CDR1 is SGHVS and CDR2 FQNEAQ. J lost 5 bases, V lost 5 bases, and 2 bases had no gene match.